The clone carrying this T cell receptor (beta chain) was seen many times. Its specificity is not known. Time point denoted: patch test 2, 6 weeks after DPC sensitization. As for treatment: therapeutic diphenylcyclopropenone sensitization with weekly scalp DPC. The data belong to a study of human T cells and chemical hapten exposure. It was the library that attached unique molecular identifiers to individual cDNA molecules. Each CDR3 protein gets one entry after TCRdb re-called the RACE reads with MiXCR. The data show more than 70,000 distinct CDR3 sequences, with approximately 10% seen just once and 1.5% to 2% held by the top ten. Study conclusions and caveats: Counts of expanded TCRs (at PT1) showed a positive correlation with patch test score.

Deletions cut 1 base from V and 0 bases from J, with 9 bases between. CDR3 length equals 16 residues. This TCR was recovered from a man aged 18-30 years with alopecia areata. Some clones in this sample may be carry-over from other donors' samples. J is TRBJ1-4 and V is TRBV12-3 or TRBV12-4, with D tentatively TRBD1 (6 bases). The material sequenced was whole blood, taken in connection with sensitization to the hapten diphenylcyclopropenone (DPC). Here the CDR3 DNA reads TGTGCCAGCAGTTTAGGGACAGATGCAACTAATGAAAAACTGTTTTTT. Translating it yields CASSLGTDATNEKLFF.